One sample yielded the 16 T cell receptor beta chains listed below, sequenced in a study of OX40 agonist ivuxolimab in advanced cancers. Libraries were built with the immunoSEQ multiplex PCR assay. In TCRdb, the immuneACCESS table is reduced to in-frame sequences with V and J assigned. These tables do not hold every clone; where another copy was compared, an unresolved V gene accounts for under half, and the others remain unexplained. The sample table lists some 54,000 clones, roughly three quarters of them with a count of one. The ten top clones hold under 4.5% of the sample. The source material was CD4+ or CD8+ T cells sorted from blood, sampled in a trial of the OX40 agonist ivuxolimab. The receptors derive from an adult with an advanced solid tumor such as melanoma, head and neck, liver or kidney cancer.

The chain employs TRBV5-6 and TRBJ1-6; 8 nucleotides line up with TRBD1. This CDR3 is 14 amino acids long. The germline CDR1 and CDR2 sequences are SGHDT and YYEEEE. With 4 bases clipped from V and 8 bases from J, the junction kept 5 bases outside the gene matches. The CDR3 sequence is CASSATGDDSPLHF. The CDR3 bases are TGTGCCAGCAGCGCGACAGGGGATGATTCACCCCTCCACTTT. The full variable domain, completed using reference TRBV5-6 and TRBJ1-6, is DAGVTQSPTHLIKTRGQQVTLRCSPKSGHDTVSWYQQALGQGPQFIFQYYEEEERQRGNFPDRFSGHQFPNYSSELNVNALLLGDSALYLCASSATGDDSPLHFGNGTRLTVT.

In its sample, this clone was seen once. This chain links TRBV28 with TRBJ2-7; D may be TRBD1 (6 bases). This CDR3 contains 13 residues. With 8 bases removed from V and 7 bases from J, the gap between germline ends came to 18 bases. Germline V gene data show CDR1 as MDHEN and CDR2 as SYDVKM. The CDR3, as DNA: TGTGCCAGCCGCCGGGACAAGCTACGGGAGCAGTACTTC. This translates into CASRRDKLREQYF.

V usage is TRBV10-3 and J usage is TRBJ1-4, with no clear D. The ends were cut back, 6 bases at V and 8 bases at J, with 10 bases in the middle. Germline assignment: CDR1 ENHRY and CDR2 SYGVKD. The CDR3 consists of 12 residues. The CDR3 here is CAISPDEEKLFF. CDR3 nucleotide sequence: TGTGCCATCAGCCCAGATGAAGAAAAACTGTTTTTT.

V usage is TRBV4-3 and J usage is TRBJ2-2, with D possibly TRBD2 on 5 matching bases. CDR1 is LGHNA and CDR2 is YSLEER in the germline V gene. This CDR3 has 16 residues. With 1 base removed from V and 0 bases from J, the gap between germline ends came to 9 bases. The DNA for the CDR3 is TGCGCCAGCAGCCAAGTTCTCGGGGCGAACACCGGGGAGCTGTTTTTT. Amino acids: CASSQVLGANTGELFF.

This sequence joins TRBV28 and TRBJ2-2; D may be TRBD1 (6 bases). This CDR3 spans 16 amino acids. The germline V gene has CDR1 MDHEN and CDR2 SYDVKM. Trimming pared 3 bases from V and 6 bases from J, leaving 17 bases between. This chain's CDR3 is CASSFWGRMDPGELFF. CDR3 DNA: TGTGCCAGCAGTTTCTGGGGGCGCATGGACCCCGGGGAGCTGTTTTTT. The whole variable domain, filled in from reference TRBV28 and TRBJ2-2, reads DVKVTQSSRYLVKRTGEKVFLECVQDMDHENMFWYRQDPGLGLRLIYFSYDVKMKEKGDIPEGYSVSREKKERFSLILESASTNQTSMYLCASSFWGRMDPGELFFGEGSRLTVL.

The J gene is TRBJ1-1, the V gene TRBV2; D may be TRBD1 (5 bases). Germline CDR1 is SNHLY and CDR2 is FYNNEI. CDR3 length: 14 residues. The germline V and J ends were trimmed by 4 bases and 4 bases, with 13 bases remaining between them. DNA for the CDR3: TGTGCCAGCAGTGCCCGGGGAGGGACCACTGAAGCTTTCTTT. Translated, it gives CASSARGGTTEAFF. The complete variable domain, with remaining parts taken from reference TRBV2 and TRBJ1-1, reads EPEVTQTPSHQVTQMGQEVILRCVPISNHLYFYWYRQILGQKVEFLVSFYNNEISEKSEIFDDQFSVERPDGSNFTLKIRSTKLEDSAMYFCASSARGGTTEAFFGQGTRLTVV.

This sequence joins TRBV30 and TRBJ2-4; 11 nucleotides agree with TRBD2. Germline-derived CDR1 and CDR2 are GTSNPN and SVGIG (reference sequence). This CDR3 is 16 amino acids long. Losses at the gene ends were 8 bases for V and 4 bases for J; bases not matched to a gene: 13. The CDR3 nucleotides read TGTGCCGGTTCCGGACTAGTAGCGGGAGGGAAAAACATTCAGTACTTC. Protein product: CAGSGLVAGGKNIQYF.

In this sample, this clone turned up once. The V call is TRBV5-8, the J call TRBJ1-1; weak D call: TRBD1 (6 bases). There are 15 residues in the CDR3. CDR1 and CDR2 from the germline V gene are SGHTS and YDEGEE. The V and J ends lost 0 bases and 1 base respectively, with 10 bases between them. The CDR3 DNA sequence: TGTGCCAGCAGCTTGGGGGACAATCGGAACACTGAAGCTTTCTTT. Amino acids: CASSLGDNRNTEAFF.

The chain employs TRBV7-3 and TRBJ2-1, with 7 bases identical to TRBD2. Germline V gives CDR1 SGHTA, CDR2 FQGTGA. With V trimmed by 5 bases and J by 5 bases, 12 bases remained unmatched. The CDR3 runs 16 residues. The CDR3 reads CASSEGSGTNNNEQFF. CDR3 nucleotide sequence: TGTGCCAGCAGCGAAGGCTCCGGGACTAACAACAATGAGCAGTTCTTC.

DNA of the CDR3: TGTGCCAGCAGTTTAGGAGGAACTAATGAAAAACTGTTTTTT. This encodes CASSLGGTNEKLFF. The chain couples TRBV27 to TRBJ1-4; D gene ambiguous. Trimming cost V 2 bases and J 1 base, with 5 bases left between them. Looked up from germline, CDR1 is MNHEY and CDR2 is SMNVEV (reference sequence). This CDR3 has 14 amino acids.

This clone has a single count. The V and J genes are TRBV28 and TRBJ2-7, with a weak D call TRBD2 (6 bases). The CDR3 spans 14 residues. Deletions cut 7 bases from V and 2 bases from J, with 15 bases between. CDR1 is MDHEN, CDR2 SYDVKM, per germline. DNA for the CDR3: TGTGCCAGCATCTCGGGGGTGCGGACCTACGAGCAGTACTTC. Protein: CASISGVRTYEQYF.

The chain carries TRBV28 and TRBJ1-3; D might be TRBD1 (6 bases). CDR3 length equals 14 residues. V lost 6 bases, J lost 2 bases, and 11 bases lay in between. CDR1 is MDHEN and CDR2 is SYDVKM in the germline V gene. For the CDR3, the DNA is TGTGCCAGCAGGTGGGGGGGGCCTGGAAACACCATATATTTT. Protein sequence: CASRWGGPGNTIYF.

The chain links TRBV27 to TRBJ1-2; D may be TRBD1 (6 bases). Germline lookup yields CDR1 MNHEY and CDR2 SMNVEV (reference sequence). V was shortened by 3 bases and J by 6 bases, with 23 bases between the two germline ends. The CDR3 runs 17 residues. For the CDR3, the DNA is TGTGCCAGCAGTTTCGGGTTTACAGGGAAGGATAGGGATGGCTACACCTTC. The encoded protein is CASSFGFTGKDRDGYTF.

This chain connects TRBV7-9 to TRBJ2-3; no clear D gene. The V gene's germline CDR1 is SEHNR and CDR2 FQNEAQ (reference sequence). V lost 5 bases and J 2 bases, leaving 11 bases between the germline ends. The CDR3 loop spans 14 amino acids. CDR3 region: CASSKPPLTDTQYF. The CDR3 DNA sequence: TGTGCCAGCAGCAAACCGCCCCTCACAGATACGCAGTATTTT.

This clone is a singleton in its sample. The sample has other DNA sequences that encode this CDR3 too. V is TRBV6-5 and J is TRBJ2-5, with 8 bases identical to TRBD2. The CDR3 extends over 13 amino acids. Germline CDR1 and CDR2: MNHEY and SVGAGI. Losses at the gene ends were 9 bases for V and 3 bases for J; bases not matched to a gene: 6. The CDR3 loop reads CASRGTSKETQYF. The CDR3 DNA is TGTGCCAGTCGCGGGACTAGTAAAGAGACCCAGTACTTC.

The chain carries TRBV28 and TRBJ2-5; no clear D gene. TRBJ2-7 matches the DNA end more closely, so the J call is doubtful. CDR1 MDHEN and CDR2 SYDVKM come from the germline V gene. The CDR3 length is 15 residues. CDR3: CASSAPFTSNYEQYF. The CDR3 region has the DNA TGTGCCAGCAGCGCACCCTTCACCTCGAACTACGAGCAGTACTTC.